Sequencing of this T cell receptor beta chain was carried out in a study of shared clonotypes between healthy human individuals. Authors' analysis steps: There were no quality scores in the junction-only immunoSEQ sequences, so filtering differed. Clones were read by immunoSEQ multiplex PCR, and TCRdb kept only the in-frame ones, dropping some. V and J calls and clone size are copied from that table; D and trimming were computed from the DNA. Among some 700,000 clones listed, 90% were seen once. In germline, CDR1 is SGDLS, CDR2 YYNGEE. Germline trimming cut 0 bases from V and 8 bases from J; bases unmatched to any gene: 7. The CDR3 has 14 residues.

V and J are TRBV9 and TRBJ2-7, with TRBD1 identical over 8 bases. The source of this sequence is a young man in good health. Some clones in this sample may be carry-over from other donors' samples. Source material: memory CD8+ T cells from PBMCs. Described subset: CD45RO+ cells pooled with CCR7-negative TemRA cells. The CDR3, as DNA: TGTGCCAGCAGCGTAGGGGACAGGTCAATACAGCAGTACTTC. Translated: CASSVGDRSIQQYF.